Presented here are 3 T cell receptor beta chains from one specimen sequenced in a study of blood T cells in healthy people across ages. A sample-barcoded 5' primer and a J-beta primer mix were used in a second PCR of about 6 to 11 cycles. MiXCR was run by TCRdb on the 5' RACE reads, yielding one entry per CDR3 protein. This sample has about 830,000 distinct CDR3 sequences, with about three fifths found just once. Input material: blood. Every receptor here comes from a man aged 25-45 years in good health.

This clonotype was counted between two and nine times. The gene calls are TRBV20-1 and TRBJ2-1; D is ambiguous. Germline values: CDR1 DFQATT, CDR2 SNEGSKA (reference sequence). The CDR3 has 12 amino acids. V lost 6 bases to trimming and J lost 3 bases, with 9 bases between them. CDR3 nucleotides: TGCAGTGCCCAACACAACTACAATGAGCAGTTCTTC. It specifies CSAQHNYNEQFF.

The gene calls are TRBV29-1 and TRBJ2-7, with D hard to call. CDR1 is SQVTM, CDR2 ANQGSEA, per germline. The CDR3 has 14 amino acids. The V and J ends lost 5 bases and 0 bases respectively, with 14 bases between them. CDR3 nucleotides: TGCAGCGTTTTTGATCCGGAAAGCTCCTACGAGCAGTACTTC. This sequence encodes CSVFDPESSYEQYF.

V usage is TRBV6-5 and J usage is TRBJ2-5; TRBD1 or TRBD2 may be the D gene (6 bases each). The end of the DNA fits TRBJ2-7 better, so the J call may be wrong. CDR1 is MNHEY and CDR2 is SVGAGI in the germline V gene. The CDR3 is 14 residues long. The DNA for the CDR3 is TGTGCCAGCAGTGCGGGACACCTCCTCTACGAGCAGTACTTC. Protein sequence: CASSAGHLLYEQYF.